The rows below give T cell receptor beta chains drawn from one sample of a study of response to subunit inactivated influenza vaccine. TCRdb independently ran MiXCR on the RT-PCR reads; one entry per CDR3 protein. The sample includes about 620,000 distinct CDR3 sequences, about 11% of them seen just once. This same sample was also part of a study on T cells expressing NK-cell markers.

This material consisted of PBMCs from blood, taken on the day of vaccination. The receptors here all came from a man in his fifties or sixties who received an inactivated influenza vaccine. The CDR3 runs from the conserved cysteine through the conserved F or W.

CDR3aa: CAWTLGQGAGEQYF
j_gene: TRBJ2-7
v_gene: TRBV30

CDR3aa: CAISPFGPTDTQYF
j_gene: TRBJ2-3
v_gene: TRBV10-3

CDR3aa: CASSETANTGELFF
j_gene: TRBJ2-2
v_gene: TRBV5-1

CDR3aa: CATSSQWLNTEAFF
j_gene: TRBJ1-1
v_gene: TRBV15

CDR3aa: CASSQATSGPTEAFF
j_gene: TRBJ1-1
v_gene: TRBV4-1

CDR3aa: CSARSGDSGERYF
j_gene: TRBJ2-7
v_gene: TRBV20-1

CDR3aa: CAWSEGSSYEQYF
j_gene: TRBJ2-7
v_gene: TRBV30

CDR3aa: CASSLGTENEQFF
j_gene: TRBJ2-1
v_gene: TRBV7-3

CDR3aa: CASTTGAKNIQYF
j_gene: TRBJ2-4
v_gene: TRBV5-5

CDR3aa: CSVGKTESYEQYF
j_gene: TRBJ2-7
v_gene: TRBV29-1

CDR3aa: CASTPGQGGARQYF
j_gene: TRBJ2-7
v_gene: TRBV7-2

CDR3aa: CSVEGASGANTEAFF
j_gene: TRBJ1-1
v_gene: TRBV29-1

CDR3aa: CASSLQVGYGYTF
j_gene: TRBJ1-2
v_gene: TRBV5-5

CDR3aa: CASGRDSSALEQFF
j_gene: TRBJ2-1
v_gene: TRBV7-9

CDR3aa: CASRLSPGGGLREQYF
j_gene: TRBJ2-7
v_gene: TRBV2

CDR3aa: CASSYERRSGLAGVGEQFF
j_gene: TRBJ2-1
v_gene: TRBV6-2/TRBV6-3

CDR3aa: CASSREGRGGSYEQYF
j_gene: TRBJ2-7
v_gene: TRBV7-2

CDR3aa: CSAHTPDRSDSPLHF
j_gene: TRBJ1-6
v_gene: TRBV20-1

CDR3aa: CASSLRAGANVLTF
j_gene: TRBJ2-6
v_gene: TRBV5-5

CDR3aa: CASSFTLLAGGLPQDIQYF
j_gene: TRBJ2-4
v_gene: TRBV11-2

CDR3aa: CSANTGQFSDGYTF
j_gene: TRBJ1-2
v_gene: TRBV20-1

CDR3aa: CASTLNRVNTEAFF
j_gene: TRBJ1-1
v_gene: TRBV12-3/TRBV12-4

CDR3aa: CASSLARLAGVSIYEQYF
j_gene: TRBJ2-7
v_gene: TRBV7-2

CDR3aa: CASSLGAQGSASGNTIYF
j_gene: TRBJ1-3
v_gene: TRBV11-1

CDR3aa: CASSSGQGFYNEQFF
j_gene: TRBJ2-1
v_gene: TRBV5-1

CDR3aa: CASSLGHPLYNEQFF
j_gene: TRBJ2-1
v_gene: TRBV5-6

CDR3aa: CASSLLGGTVGEQYF
j_gene: TRBJ2-7
v_gene: TRBV5-1

CDR3aa: CASPYSYRQDLNLEQYF
j_gene: TRBJ2-7
v_gene: TRBV7-3

CDR3aa: CASSVGNEQYF
j_gene: TRBJ2-7
v_gene: TRBV9

CDR3aa: CASGRDTPVELFF
j_gene: TRBJ2-2
v_gene: TRBV27

CDR3aa: CASSLGRGGGTEAFF
j_gene: TRBJ1-1
v_gene: TRBV12-3/TRBV12-4